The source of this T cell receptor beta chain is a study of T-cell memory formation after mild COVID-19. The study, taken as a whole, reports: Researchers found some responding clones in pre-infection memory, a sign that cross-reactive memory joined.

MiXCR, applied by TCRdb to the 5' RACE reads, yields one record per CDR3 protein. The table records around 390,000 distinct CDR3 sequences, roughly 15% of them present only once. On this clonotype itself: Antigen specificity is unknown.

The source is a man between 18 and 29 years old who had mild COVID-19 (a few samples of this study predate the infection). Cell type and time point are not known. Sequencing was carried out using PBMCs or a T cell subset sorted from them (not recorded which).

The CDR3: CASSRDRGISTEAFF. DNA of the CDR3: TGCGCCAGCAGCAGGGACAGGGGGATTTCCACTGAAGCTTTCTTT. This chain joins TRBV5-1 and TRBJ1-1; TRBD1 matches 11 bases. Trimming removed 4 bases from V and 4 bases from J; junction bases left unmatched: 6. The CDR3 totals 15 residues. Per the germline V gene, CDR1 is SGHRS and CDR2 is YFSETQ.